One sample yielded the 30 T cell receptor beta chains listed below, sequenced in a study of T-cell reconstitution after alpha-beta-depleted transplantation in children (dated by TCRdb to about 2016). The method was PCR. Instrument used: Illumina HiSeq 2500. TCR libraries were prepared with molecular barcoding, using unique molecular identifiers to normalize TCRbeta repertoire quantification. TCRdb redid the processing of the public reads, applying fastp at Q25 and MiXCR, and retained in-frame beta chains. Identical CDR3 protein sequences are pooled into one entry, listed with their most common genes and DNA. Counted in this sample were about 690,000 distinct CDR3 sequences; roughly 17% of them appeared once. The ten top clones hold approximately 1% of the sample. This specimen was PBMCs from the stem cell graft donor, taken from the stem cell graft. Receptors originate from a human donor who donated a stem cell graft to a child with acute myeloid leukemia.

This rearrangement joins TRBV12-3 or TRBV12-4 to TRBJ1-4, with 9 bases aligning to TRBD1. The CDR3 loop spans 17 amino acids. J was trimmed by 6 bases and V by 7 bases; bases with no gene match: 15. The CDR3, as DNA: TGTGCCAGCACGAACGTCCCGGGACAGGGTCTGCATGAAAAACTGTTTTTT. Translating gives CASTNVPGQGLHEKLFF.

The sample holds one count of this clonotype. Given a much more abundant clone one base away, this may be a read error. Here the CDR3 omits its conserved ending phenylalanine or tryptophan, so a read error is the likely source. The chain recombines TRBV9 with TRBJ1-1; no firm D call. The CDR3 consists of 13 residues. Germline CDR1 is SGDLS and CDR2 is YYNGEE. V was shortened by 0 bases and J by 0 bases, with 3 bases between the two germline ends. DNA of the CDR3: TGTGCCAGCAGCGTAGACGTGAACACTGAAGCTTTCTCT. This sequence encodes CASSVDVNTEAFS.

The CDR3 protein is CASSLVSPGALTEAFF. CDR3 DNA sequence: TGCGCCAGCAGCTTGGTTTCCCCAGGGGCGCTTACTGAAGCTTTCTTT. V is TRBV5-1 and J is TRBJ1-1; tentative D call: TRBD1 (6 bases). CDR1 and CDR2 (germline): SGHRS, YFSETQ. The CDR3 extends over 16 amino acids. With 0 bases removed from V and 5 bases from J, the gap between germline ends came to 17 bases.

The CDR3 here is CATSDEKGFDQETQYF. In DNA form, the CDR3 reads TGTGCCACCAGTGATGAAAAGGGATTTGACCAAGAGACCCAGTACTTC. This sequence joins TRBV24-1 and TRBJ2-5; D gene unclear. Germline CDR1 KGHDR, CDR2 SFDVKD. The V gene lost 3 bases and the J gene lost 0 bases, with 13 bases spanning the gap. The CDR3 contains 16 residues.

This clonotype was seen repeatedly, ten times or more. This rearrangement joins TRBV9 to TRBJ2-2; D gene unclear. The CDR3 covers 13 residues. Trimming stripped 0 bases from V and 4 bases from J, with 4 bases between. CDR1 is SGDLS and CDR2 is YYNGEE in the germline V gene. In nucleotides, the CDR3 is TGTGCCAGCAGCGTAGTCTCCACCGGGGAGCTGTTTTTT. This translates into CASSVVSTGELFF.

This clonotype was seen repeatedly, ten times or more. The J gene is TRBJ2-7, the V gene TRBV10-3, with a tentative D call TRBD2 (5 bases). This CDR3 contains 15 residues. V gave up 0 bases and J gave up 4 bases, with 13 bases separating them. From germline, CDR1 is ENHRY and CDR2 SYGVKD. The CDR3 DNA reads TGTGCCATCAGTGAGTCGGAGTCTCGGGGTTACGAGCAGTACTTC. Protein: CAISESESRGYEQYF.

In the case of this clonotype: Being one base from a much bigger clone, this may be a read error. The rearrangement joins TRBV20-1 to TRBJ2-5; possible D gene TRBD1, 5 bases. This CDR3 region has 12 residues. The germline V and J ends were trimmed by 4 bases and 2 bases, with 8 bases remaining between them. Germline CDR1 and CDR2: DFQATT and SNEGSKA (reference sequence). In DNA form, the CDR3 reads TGCAGTGCTATCAGGGTACAAGAGACCCAGTACTTC. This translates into CSAIRVQETQYF.

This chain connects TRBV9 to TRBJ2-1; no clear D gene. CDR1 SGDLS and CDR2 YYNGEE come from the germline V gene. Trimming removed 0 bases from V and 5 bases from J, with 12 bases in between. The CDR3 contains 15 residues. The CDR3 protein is CASSVVDGIDNEQFF. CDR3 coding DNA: TGTGCCAGCAGCGTAGTTGACGGAATAGACAATGAGCAGTTCTTC.

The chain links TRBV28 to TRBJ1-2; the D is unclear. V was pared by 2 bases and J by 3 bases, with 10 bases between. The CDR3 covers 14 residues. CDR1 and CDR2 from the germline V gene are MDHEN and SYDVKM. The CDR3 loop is CASSLEHAYYGYTF. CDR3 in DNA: TGTGCCAGCAGTTTAGAGCACGCTTACTATGGCTACACCTTC.

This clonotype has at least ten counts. The CDR3 DNA sequence: TGTGCCAGCAGCTTATGGAGTGGAGAGACCCAGTACTTC. Protein product: CASSLWSGETQYF. The chain carries TRBV7-2 and TRBJ2-5, with D uncertain. Germline assignment: CDR1 SGHTA and CDR2 FQGNSA. The length of the CDR3 is 13 residues. The V end lost 2 bases, the J end lost 4 bases, and 8 bases lay between the germline ends.

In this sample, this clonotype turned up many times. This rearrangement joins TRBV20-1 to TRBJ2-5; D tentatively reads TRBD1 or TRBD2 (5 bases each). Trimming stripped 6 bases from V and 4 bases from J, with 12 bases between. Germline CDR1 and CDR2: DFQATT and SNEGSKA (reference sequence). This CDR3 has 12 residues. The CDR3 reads CSARDVGETQYF. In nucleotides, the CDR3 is TGCAGTGCCCGGGACGTGGGAGAGACCCAGTACTTC.

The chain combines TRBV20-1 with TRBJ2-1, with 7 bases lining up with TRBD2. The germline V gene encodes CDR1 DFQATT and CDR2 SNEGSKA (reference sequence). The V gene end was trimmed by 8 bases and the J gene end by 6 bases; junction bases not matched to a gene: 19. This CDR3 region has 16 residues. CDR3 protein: CSTYPAKPGTINEQFF. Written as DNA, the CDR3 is TGCAGTACCTACCCAGCCAAACCCGGGACTATCAATGAGCAGTTCTTC.

CDR3 sequence: CASSFLSGQVQPQHF. The DNA for the CDR3 is TGTGCCAGCAGTTTCCTATCGGGACAGGTACAGCCCCAGCATTTT. The chain joins TRBV12-3 or TRBV12-4 to TRBJ1-5; 8 bases map to TRBD1. The CDR3 covers 15 residues. J lost 7 bases, V lost 3 bases, and 8 bases had no gene match.

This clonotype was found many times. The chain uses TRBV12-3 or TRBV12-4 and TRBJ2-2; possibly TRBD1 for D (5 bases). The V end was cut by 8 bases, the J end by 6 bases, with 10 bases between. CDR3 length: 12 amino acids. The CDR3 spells CASPSGSGELFF. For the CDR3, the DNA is TGTGCCAGCCCCTCAGGGTCCGGGGAGCTGTTTTTT.

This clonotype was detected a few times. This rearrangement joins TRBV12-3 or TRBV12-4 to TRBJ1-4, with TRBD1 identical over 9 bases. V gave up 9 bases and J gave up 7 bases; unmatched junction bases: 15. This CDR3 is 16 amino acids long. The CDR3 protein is CASRSGQGIIGEKLFF. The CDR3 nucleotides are TGTGCCAGTCGATCGGGACAGGGTATCATTGGTGAAAAACTGTTTTTT.

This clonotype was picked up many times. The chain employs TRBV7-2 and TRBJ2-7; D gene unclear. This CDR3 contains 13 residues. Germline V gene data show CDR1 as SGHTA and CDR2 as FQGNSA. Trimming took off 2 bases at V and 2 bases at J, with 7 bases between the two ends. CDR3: CASSLKGPYEQYF. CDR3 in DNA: TGTGCCAGCAGCTTAAAAGGGCCCTACGAGCAGTACTTC.

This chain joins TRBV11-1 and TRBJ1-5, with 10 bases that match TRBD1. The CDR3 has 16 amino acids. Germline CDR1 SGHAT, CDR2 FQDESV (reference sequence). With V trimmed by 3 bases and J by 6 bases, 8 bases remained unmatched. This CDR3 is CASSLAGTGVGQPQHF. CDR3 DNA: TGTGCCAGCAGCTTGGCCGGGACAGGGGTAGGTCAGCCCCAGCATTTT.

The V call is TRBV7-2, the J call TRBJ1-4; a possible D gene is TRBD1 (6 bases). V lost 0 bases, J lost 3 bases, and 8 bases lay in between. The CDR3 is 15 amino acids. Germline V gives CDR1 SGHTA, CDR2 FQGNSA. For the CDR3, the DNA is TGTGCCAGCAGCTTAGCGCAGGGGCCTAATGAAAAACTGTTTTTT. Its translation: CASSLAQGPNEKLFF.

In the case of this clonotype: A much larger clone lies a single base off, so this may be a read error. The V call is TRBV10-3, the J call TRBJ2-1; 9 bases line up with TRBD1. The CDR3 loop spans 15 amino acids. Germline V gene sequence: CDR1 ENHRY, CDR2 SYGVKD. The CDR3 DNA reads TGTGCCATCAGTTCCGGGACAGGGTCTTACAATGAGCATTTCTTC. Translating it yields CAISSGTGSYNEHFF.

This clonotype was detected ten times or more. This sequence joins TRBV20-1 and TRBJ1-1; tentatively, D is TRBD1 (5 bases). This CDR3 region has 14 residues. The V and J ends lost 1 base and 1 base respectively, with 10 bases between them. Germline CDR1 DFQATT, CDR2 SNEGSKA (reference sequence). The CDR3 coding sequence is TGCAGTGCTAGAGTCGGGGGTTCGAACACTGAAGCTTTCTTT. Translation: CSARVGGSNTEAFF.

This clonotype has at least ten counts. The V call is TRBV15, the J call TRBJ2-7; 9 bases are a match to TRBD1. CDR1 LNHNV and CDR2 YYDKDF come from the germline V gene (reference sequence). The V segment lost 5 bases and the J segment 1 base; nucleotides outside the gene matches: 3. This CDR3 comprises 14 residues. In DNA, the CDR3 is TGTGCCACCAGCGGGACAGGGTCATCCTACGAGCAGTACTTC. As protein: CATSGTGSSYEQYF. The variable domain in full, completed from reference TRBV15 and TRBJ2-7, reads DAMVIQNPRYQVTQFGKPVTLSCSQTLNHNVMYWYQQKSSQAPKLLFHYYDKDFNNEADTPDNFQSRRPNTSFCFLDIRSPGLGDTAMYLCATSGTGSSYEQYFGPGTRLTVT.

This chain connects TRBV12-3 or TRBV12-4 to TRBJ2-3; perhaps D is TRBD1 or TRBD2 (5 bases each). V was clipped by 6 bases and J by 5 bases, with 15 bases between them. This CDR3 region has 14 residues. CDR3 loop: CASSPGTVGDTQYF. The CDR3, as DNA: TGTGCCAGCAGCCCAGGGACGGTAGGAGATACGCAGTATTTT.

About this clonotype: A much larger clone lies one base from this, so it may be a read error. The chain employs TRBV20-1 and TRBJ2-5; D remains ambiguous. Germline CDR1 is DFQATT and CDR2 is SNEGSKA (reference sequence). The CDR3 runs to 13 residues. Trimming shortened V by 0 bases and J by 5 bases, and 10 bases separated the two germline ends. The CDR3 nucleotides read TGCAGTGCTAGAGATCAGACTGGCGAGACCCAGTACTTC. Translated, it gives CSARDQTGETQYF.

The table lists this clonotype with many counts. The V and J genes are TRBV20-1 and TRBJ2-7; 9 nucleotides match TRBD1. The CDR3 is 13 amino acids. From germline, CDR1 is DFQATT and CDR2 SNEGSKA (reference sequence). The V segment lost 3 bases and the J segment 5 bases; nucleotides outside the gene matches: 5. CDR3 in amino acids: CSARGDRDHEQYF. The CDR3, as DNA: TGCAGTGCTAGGGGGGACAGGGACCACGAGCAGTACTTC.

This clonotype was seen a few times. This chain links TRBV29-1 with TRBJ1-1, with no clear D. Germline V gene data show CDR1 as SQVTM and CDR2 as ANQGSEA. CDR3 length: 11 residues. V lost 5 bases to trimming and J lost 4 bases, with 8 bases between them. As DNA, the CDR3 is TGCAGCGTTCTCGAGGGCACTGAAGCTTTCTTT. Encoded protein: CSVLEGTEAFF.

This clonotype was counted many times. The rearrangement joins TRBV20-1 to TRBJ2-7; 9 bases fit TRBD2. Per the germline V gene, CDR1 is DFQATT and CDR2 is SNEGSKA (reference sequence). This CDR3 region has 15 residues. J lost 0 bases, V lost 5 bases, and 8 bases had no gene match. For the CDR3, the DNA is TGCAGTGCTGGAAATCCAGCGGGGGGCTCCTACGAGCAGTACTTC. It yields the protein CSAGNPAGGSYEQYF.

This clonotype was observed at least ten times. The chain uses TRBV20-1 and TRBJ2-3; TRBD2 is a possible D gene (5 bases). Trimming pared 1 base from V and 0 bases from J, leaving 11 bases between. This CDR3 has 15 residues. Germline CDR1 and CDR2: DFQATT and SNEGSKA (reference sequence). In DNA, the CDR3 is TGCAGTGCTAGAGCGGGAACGAAGAGCACAGATACGCAGTATTTT. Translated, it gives CSARAGTKSTDTQYF.

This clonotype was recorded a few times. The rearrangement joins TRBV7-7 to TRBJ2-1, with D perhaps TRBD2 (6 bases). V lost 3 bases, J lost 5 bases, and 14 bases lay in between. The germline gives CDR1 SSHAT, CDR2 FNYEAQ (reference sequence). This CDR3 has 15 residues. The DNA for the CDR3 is TGTGCCAGCAGCTTGGCCGGGACTGATGACAATGAGCAGTTCTTC. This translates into CASSLAGTDDNEQFF.

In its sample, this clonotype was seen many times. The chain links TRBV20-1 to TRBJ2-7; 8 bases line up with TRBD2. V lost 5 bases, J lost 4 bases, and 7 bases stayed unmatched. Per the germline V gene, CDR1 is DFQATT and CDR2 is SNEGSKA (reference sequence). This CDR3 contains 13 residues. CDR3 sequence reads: CSAGLGLVYEQYF. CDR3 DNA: TGCAGTGCTGGATTGGGACTAGTTTACGAGCAGTACTTC.

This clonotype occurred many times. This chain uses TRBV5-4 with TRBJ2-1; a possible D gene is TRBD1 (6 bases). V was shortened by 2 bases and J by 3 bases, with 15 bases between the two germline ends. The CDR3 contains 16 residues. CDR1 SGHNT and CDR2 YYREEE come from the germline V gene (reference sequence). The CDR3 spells CASSLSTGLFYNEQFF. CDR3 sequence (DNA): TGTGCCAGCAGCTTATCAACAGGGCTGTTCTACAATGAGCAGTTCTTC.